Below, one T cell receptor beta chain is given with its context. As yet, its antigen is unknown. Per the germline V gene, CDR1 is DFQATT and CDR2 is SNEGSKA (reference sequence). The length of the CDR3 is 15 residues. Trimming removed 0 bases from V and 4 bases from J; junction bases left unmatched: 7. The data stem from a study of T-cell memory formation after mild COVID-19. Study-wide background: TCR clustering was largely donor specific. Study-level results: Clones that contracted from day 15 to 85 were balanced CD4/CD8, while later expanders leaned CD4+. Among clones peaking at day 37 in the second wave, SARS-CoV-2 specificity remained unconfirmed.

The authors produced TCR alpha and TCR beta cDNA libraries with sample barcodes and UMIs by 5'RACE using constant-segment primers. TCRdb ran MiXCR on the 5' RACE reads and lists one entry per CDR3 protein. This table has approximately 340,000 distinct CDR3 sequences, 10% to 15% appearing once. V usage is TRBV20-1 and J usage is TRBJ2-3, with 7 bases fitting TRBD2. Material for sequencing was PBMCs or a T cell subset sorted from them (not recorded which). The receptor comes from a man aged 18-30 years who had mild COVID-19 (a few samples of this study predate the infection). Cell type and time point are not known. The CDR3 is CSARDPLGGADTQYF. CDR3 sequence (DNA): TGCAGTGCTAGAGATCCCTTGGGAGGGGCAGATACGCAGTATTTT.